This entry describes one T cell receptor (beta chain). Antigen unknown. This specimen comes from a study of PD-1 blockade in classical Hodgkin lymphoma. The study, taken as a whole, reports: Whereas CD4+ TCR diversity had risen significantly by C4D1, CD8+ TCR diversity had not. Sources of repertoire differences remain undefined, possibly disease activity or prior therapy.

The length of the CDR3 is 15 residues. Germline-derived CDR1 and CDR2 are MNHNS and SASEGT. Between the trimmed V and J ends, which lost 6 bases and 5 bases, there was a span of 19 bases. Assay: immunoSEQ multiplex PCR; the TCRdb copy retains only in-frame clones and omits some. The repertoire holds about 25,000 clones, with 80% as singletons. All patients experienced relapse after autologous stem cell transplantation, and brentuximab vedotin exposure was variable. Complete response, partial response or progressive disease constituted the best responses recorded. The clonotype originates from a human donor with classical Hodgkin lymphoma. The sample was peripheral blood mononuclear cells (PBMCs), taken at baseline. This rearrangement joins TRBV6-1 to TRBJ1-1, with D uncertain. The CDR3, as DNA: TGTGCCAGCAGCAGACGTGTGGGGATGGAGACTGAAGCTTTCTTT. It specifies CASSRRVGMETEAFF.